Below, 29 T cell receptor beta chains from the same sample are listed, as sequenced in a study of CD8 T cells in Susac syndrome. RNA totalling roughly 0.5 to 1 ug underwent reverse transcription with random hexamers. TCRdb redid the calling of the immunoSEQ multiplex PCR reads with MiXCR, one entry per CDR3 protein. This table has around 300,000 distinct CDR3 sequences, about 88% appearing once. Specimen: CD8+ T cells from PBMCs. Receptors originate from a human donor with multiple sclerosis.

This clonotype was recorded only once. J is TRBJ1-5 and V is TRBV12-3 or TRBV12-4, with D possibly being TRBD1 (6 bases). The CDR3 loop spans 13 amino acids. The V end was cut by 5 bases, the J end by 4 bases, with 9 bases between. The CDR3 sequence is CASSRTGNQPQHF. DNA for the CDR3: TGTGCCAGCAGTCGAACAGGGAATCAGCCCCAGCATTTT.

V gene TRBV19 combines with J gene TRBJ1-5; 7 bases agree with TRBD1. In germline, CDR1 is LNHDA, CDR2 SQIVND (reference sequence). The CDR3 contains 14 residues. J was trimmed by 3 bases and V by 3 bases; bases with no gene match: 2. Written as DNA, the CDR3 is TGTGCCAGTAGTATGGGACAGCCCAATCAGCCCCAGCATTTT. Encoded protein: CASSMGQPNQPQHF. Full variable domain (remainder filled in from reference TRBV19 and TRBJ1-5): DGGITQSPKYLFRKEGQNVTLSCEQNLNHDAMYWYRQDPGQGLRLIYYSQIVNDFQKGDIAEGYSVSREKKESFPLTVTSAQKNPTAFYLCASSMGQPNQPQHFGDGTRLSIL.

The V call is TRBV6-6, the J call TRBJ1-1, with a weak D call TRBD1 (5 bases). The CDR3 is 13 amino acids. The V end was cut by 6 bases, the J end by 4 bases, with 12 bases between. Germline V gives CDR1 MNHNY, CDR2 SVGAGI (reference sequence). CDR3 DNA sequence: TGTGCCAGCAGCCTCCCAGGGCTCACTGAAGCTTTCTTT. Its translation is CASSLPGLTEAFF.

CDR3 in DNA: TGTGCCAGCAGTTTATCCCTAGACCCCGCGGGACTAGCGACCTACGAGCAGTACTTC. Amino acid sequence: CASSLSLDPAGLATYEQYF. The rearrangement links TRBV27 to TRBJ2-7; 10 positions match TRBD2. V was clipped by 0 bases and J by 2 bases; unmatched bases: 13. The CDR3 runs to 19 residues. Per germline, CDR1 MNHEY and CDR2 SMNVEV (reference sequence).

This sequence joins TRBV9 and TRBJ2-2; TRBD2 agrees at 7 bases. Germline loops: CDR1 SGDLS, CDR2 YYNGEE. V gave up 4 bases and J gave up 0 bases; unmatched junction bases: 9. The CDR3 covers 17 residues. CDR3 coding DNA: TGTGCCAGCAGCCCTCCTGATAGCGGGCCGAACACCGGGGAGCTGTTTTTT. Translation: CASSPPDSGPNTGELFF.

The V call is TRBV29-1, the J call TRBJ2-5; D possibly matches TRBD1 or TRBD2 (5 bases each). The ends were cut back, 4 bases at V and 2 bases at J, with 14 bases in the middle. This CDR3 is built from 14 residues. The germline CDR1 and CDR2 sequences are SQVTM and ANQGSEA. The CDR3 DNA sequence: TGCAGCGTTGGGGCAGGGTGGGAGCAAGAGACCCAGTACTTC. It is translated as CSVGAGWEQETQYF.

The chain is built from TRBV29-1 and TRBJ2-7, with D perhaps TRBD1 (6 bases). This CDR3 comprises 12 residues. Deletions cut 3 bases from V and 4 bases from J, with 10 bases between. Germline V lookup: CDR1 SQVTM, CDR2 ANQGSEA. The CDR3 sequence: CSVETGPYEQYF. Written as DNA, the CDR3 is TGCAGCGTTGAGACAGGACCTTACGAGCAGTACTTC.

The chain carries TRBV30 and TRBJ2-2; 7 bases fit TRBD2. Trimming removed 6 bases from V and 4 bases from J; junction bases left unmatched: 5. Germline V CDR1 and CDR2: GTSNPN, SVGIG (reference sequence). This CDR3 spans 13 amino acids. Written as DNA, the CDR3 is TGTGCCTGTGGGAGGGCCCTCACCGGGGAGCTGTTTTTT. Translated: CACGRALTGELFF.

The chain carries TRBV5-1 and TRBJ2-7; the match to TRBD2 covers 14 bases. The CDR3 totals 16 residues. CDR1 SGHRS and CDR2 YFSETQ come from the germline V gene. V dropped 0 bases and J dropped 2; count of bases not matched to a gene: 1. CDR3 DNA: TGCGCCAGCAGCTTGGAGACTAGCGGGGGGGCCTACGAGCAGTACTTC. This codes for CASSLETSGGAYEQYF.

This clonotype was observed a handful of times. The rearrangement joins TRBV6-5 to TRBJ1-1; D remains unclear. V was pared by 2 bases and J by 4 bases, with 2 bases between. This CDR3 contains 11 residues. Per the germline V gene, CDR1 is MNHEY and CDR2 is SVGAGI. The CDR3 here is CASSYGTEAFF. For the CDR3, the DNA is TGTGCCAGCAGTTACGGCACTGAAGCTTTCTTT.

CDR3 in amino acids: CASSQVAQEETQYF. The CDR3 nucleotides are TGCGCCAGCAGCCAAGTCGCACAGGAAGAGACCCAGTACTTC. The chain uses TRBV4-3 and TRBJ2-5, with D perhaps TRBD1 (5 bases). The CDR3 is made up of 14 amino acids. V was pared by 1 base and J by 3 bases, with 9 bases between. Germline V gene lookup returns CDR1 LGHNA and CDR2 YSLEER.

This chain connects TRBV4-3 to TRBJ2-3, with TRBD1 matching over 11 bases. The CDR3 is 17 residues long. Germline-derived CDR1 and CDR2 are LGHNA and YSLEER. The trim removed 0 bases at V and 2 bases at J, leaving 4 bases unmatched. DNA for the CDR3: TGCGCCAGCAGCCAAGAGGGACAGGGGGTCTTCACAGATACGCAGTATTTT. Its translation: CASSQEGQGVFTDTQYF.

This chain connects TRBV6-5 to TRBJ1-4; D uncertain. The germline V gene encodes CDR1 MNHEY and CDR2 SVGAGI. The CDR3 sequence is 14 residues long. V gave up 2 bases and J gave up 0 bases, with 4 bases separating them. CDR3 in DNA: TGTGCCAGCAGTTACACTACAACTAATGAAAAACTGTTTTTT. Translation gives CASSYTTTNEKLFF.

The rearrangement joins TRBV29-1 to TRBJ2-7; D is tentatively TRBD1 or TRBD2 (5 bases each). This CDR3 region has 14 residues. V lost 3 bases, J lost 1 base, and 13 bases lay in between. CDR1 and CDR2 from the germline V gene are SQVTM and ANQGSEA. The CDR3 spells CSVEDRDGSYEQYF. The CDR3 DNA sequence: TGCAGCGTTGAGGACCGGGACGGGTCCTACGAGCAGTACTTC.

The chain links TRBV28 to TRBJ2-3; TRBD2 agrees at 12 bases. J gave up 2 bases and V 5 bases, and 2 bases lay outside the gene matches. Germline V gene lookup returns CDR1 MDHEN and CDR2 SYDVKM. The CDR3 is 15 residues long. The CDR3 is CASSGLAGSTDTQYF. The CDR3 DNA reads as TGTGCCAGCAGTGGACTAGCGGGATCCACAGATACGCAGTATTTT.

V is TRBV23-1 and J is TRBJ2-5; D possibly corresponds to TRBD2 (5 bases). TRBV23-1 is an ORF; its function is uncertain. The CDR3 is 18 residues long. Trimming left V 0 bases short and J 5 bases short, with 22 bases between. The chain's CDR3 is CASSQSGFKRTMDETQYF. The CDR3 DNA reads as TGCGCCAGCAGTCAATCGGGTTTTAAGCGGACGATGGATGAGACCCAGTACTTC.

The V and J genes are TRBV5-6 and TRBJ2-5; D unclear. The ends were cut back, 0 bases at V and 2 bases at J, with 11 bases in the middle. The CDR3 is made up of 15 amino acids. The germline gives CDR1 SGHDT, CDR2 YYEEEE. The CDR3: CASSLGGSYQETQYF. Written as DNA, the CDR3 is TGTGCCAGCAGCTTGGGAGGCAGTTATCAAGAGACCCAGTACTTC.

The CDR3 loop is CASSFVGGDLSYNEQFF. The CDR3 coding sequence is TGTGCCAGCAGTTTCGTCGGCGGGGACCTCTCCTACAATGAGCAGTTCTTC. The chain uses TRBV6-2 or TRBV6-3 and TRBJ2-1; possible D gene TRBD2, 6 bases. Germline V gives CDR1 MNHEY, CDR2 SVGEGT. Trimming removed 4 bases from V and 0 bases from J, with 16 bases in between. The CDR3 sequence is 17 residues long.

This chain links TRBV7-8 with TRBJ1-3; 9 nucleotides line up with TRBD1. The ends lost 6 bases at V and 2 bases at J; junction bases unmatched: 5. The CDR3 is made up of 15 amino acids. Germline V gene sequence: CDR1 SGHVS, CDR2 FQNEAQ. The CDR3 sequence: CASRPGTGTGNTIYF. The DNA of the CDR3 is TGTGCCAGCAGACCAGGGACAGGGACTGGAAACACCATATATTTT.

This rearrangement joins TRBV12-3 or TRBV12-4 to TRBJ2-3; D gene ambiguous. Trimming left V 5 bases short and J 7 bases short, with 13 bases between. CDR3 length: 13 amino acids. The CDR3 nucleotides are TGTGCCAGCAGTACTGACCCGGCAAATACGCAGTATTTT. Amino acid sequence: CASSTDPANTQYF.

The rearrangement links TRBV7-2 to TRBJ2-7; D ambiguous. Trimming removed 5 bases at V and 3 bases at J, with 23 bases between. CDR1 SGHTA and CDR2 FQGNSA come from the germline V gene. This CDR3 spans 17 amino acids. The CDR3 nucleotides are TGTGCCAGCAGCATCCTGTGGGCGGCGGCTACACTCTACGAGCAGTACTTC. It is translated as CASSILWAAATLYEQYF. Combining the CDR3 with reference TRBV7-2 and TRBJ2-7 gives the whole variable domain GAGVSQSPSNKVTEKGKDVELRCDPISGHTALYWYRQSLGQGLEFLIYFQGNSAPDKSGLPSDRFSAERTGGSVSTLTIQRTQQEDSAVYLCASSILWAAATLYEQYFGPGTRLTVT.

There are a few counts of this clonotype. The rearrangement links TRBV2 to TRBJ2-7; D remains ambiguous. In germline, CDR1 is SNHLY, CDR2 FYNNEI. This CDR3 comprises 13 residues. Trimming shortened V by 3 bases and J by 3 bases, and 9 bases separated the two germline ends. The CDR3 DNA is TGTGCCAGCAGTGAGGGGTTGAGCTACGAGCAGTACTTC. Protein: CASSEGLSYEQYF.

The chain combines TRBV7-6 with TRBJ2-7; possibly TRBD1 for D (6 bases). This CDR3 is 15 amino acids long. Germline-derived CDR1 and CDR2 are SGHVS and FNYEAQ. V was clipped by 7 bases and J by 0 bases, with 16 bases between them. Here the CDR3 reads CASTPTGPSSYEQYF. Here the CDR3 DNA reads TGTGCCAGCACTCCCACAGGGCCCTCCTCCTACGAGCAGTACTTC.

The chain couples TRBV3-1 to TRBJ2-7, with TRBD1 matching over 12 bases. This CDR3 has 16 residues. J lost 6 bases, V lost 2 bases, and 8 bases had no gene match. Germline CDR1 LGHDT, CDR2 YNNKEL (reference sequence). Here the CDR3 reads CASSQRPGQGAGEQYF. For the CDR3, the DNA is TGTGCCAGCAGCCAACGTCCGGGACAGGGGGCTGGCGAGCAGTACTTC.

This chain uses TRBV12-3 or TRBV12-4 with TRBJ2-3, with 14 bases fitting TRBD2. V gave up 6 bases and J gave up 0 bases; unmatched junction bases: 20. This CDR3 comprises 22 residues. CDR3 in DNA: TGTGCCAGCAGCCCTAACTTGGGACTAGCGGGGGTTCCCTCCTCTAGCACAGATACGCAGTATTTT. Translation gives CASSPNLGLAGVPSSSTDTQYF.

CDR3 sequence reads: CSASQLYNYNEQFF. For the CDR3, the DNA is TGCAGTGCTAGTCAACTCTACAATTACAATGAGCAGTTCTTC. The chain uses TRBV20-1 and TRBJ2-1; D is undetermined. Trimming pared 3 bases from V and 4 bases from J, leaving 13 bases between. This CDR3 spans 14 amino acids. CDR1 and CDR2 (germline): DFQATT, SNEGSKA (reference sequence).

This clonotype occurred a few times. The chain carries TRBV6-2 or TRBV6-3 and TRBJ2-5; D gene uncertain. The ends were cut back, 2 bases at V and 5 bases at J, with 12 bases in the middle. Germline V CDR1 and CDR2: MNHEY, SVGEGT. The CDR3 is 14 residues long. CDR3 region: CASSYRVESETQYF. The CDR3, as DNA: TGTGCCAGCAGTTACAGGGTTGAAAGTGAGACCCAGTACTTC.

V is TRBV5-4 and J is TRBJ2-1; 9 nucleotides align to TRBD2. Per the germline V gene, CDR1 is SGHNT and CDR2 is YYREEE (reference sequence). The V and J ends lost 0 bases and 6 bases, in that order; junction bases with no gene match: 7. CDR3 length: 16 amino acids. CDR3 protein: CASSLGTGTSINEQFF. The CDR3 DNA sequence: TGTGCCAGCAGCTTGGGGACCGGGACTAGCATCAATGAGCAGTTCTTC.

The genes are TRBV7-8 and TRBJ2-1; tentative D call: TRBD2 (7 bases). Trimming pared 9 bases from V and 1 base from J, leaving 10 bases between. This CDR3 region has 13 residues. CDR1 and CDR2 (germline): SGHVS, FQNEAQ. CDR3 amino acids: CASAGASYNEQFF. In DNA, the CDR3 is TGTGCCAGTGCGGGGGCTTCCTACAATGAGCAGTTCTTC. The full variable domain, with the rest looked up from reference TRBV7-8 and TRBJ2-1, is GAGVSQSPRYKVAKRGQDVALRCDPISGHVSLFWYQQALGQGPEFLTYFQNEAQLDKSGLPSDRFFAERPEGSVSTLKIQRTQQEDSAVYLCASAGASYNEQFFGPGTRLTVL.